This T cell receptor beta chain was recorded in a study of T cell repertoires in cytomegalovirus infection. Looking at the study overall: HLA-C-restricted CMV epitopes, recently identified, and well-studied HLA-B-restricted ones were used by the study. TCR beta signatures that were public indicated CMV infection and matching HLA type. Study findings and constraints: Ex vivo, HLA-C-restricted CMV-specific TCR beta clonotypes prevailed over the rest of the response. Using cumulative public TCR beta family frequency, the authors identified those who carried CMV together with the relevant HLA.

The CDR3 runs 14 residues. Germline V gives CDR1 SQVTM, CDR2 ANQGSEA. V shed 7 bases and J 5 bases; nucleotides not matched to a gene: 10. On this clonotype: Its antigen is still unknown.

TCRdb re-derived calls from the reads in MiXCR, one entry per CDR3 protein. The profile shows 650,000 to 900,000 distinct CDR3 sequences, approximately 32% of them singletons. The chain recombines TRBV29-1 with TRBJ2-2; 7 bases map to TRBD1. This specimen was cultured CD8+ T cells from PBMCs, taken from culture after CMV antigen stimulation. The TCR comes from a human donor in good health (CMV status not recorded). Some clones in this sample may be carry-over from other donors' samples. The DNA of the CDR3 is TGCAGCGCTGGGGCGACAGGGTGGACCGGGGAGCTGTTTTTT. This sequence encodes CSAGATGWTGELFF.